One and the same sample provided the 16 T cell receptor beta chains below, sequenced in a study of Ad26.COV2.S vaccination and SARS-CoV-2 variants. Noted treatment: 15 to 20 received Ad26.COV2.S at low or high dose, single or two shots; 5 received placebo; per-sample allocation not given. Sampling happened 63 days after the first vaccine or placebo injection. Here immunoSEQ multiplex PCR was the method, and the copy in TCRdb shows in-frame clones only, minus some. The sample contains 450,000 to 550,000 clones, 75% to 90% of which appear only once. This sample comprised peripheral blood, obtained in a trial of Ad26.COV2.S vaccine versus placebo. The receptors come from a person aged 18-60 years who received the Ad26.COV2.S COVID-19 vaccine or a placebo.

This sequence joins TRBV5-1 and TRBJ1-4; D not certain. Trimming took off 0 bases at V and 8 bases at J, with 14 bases between the two ends. This CDR3 comprises 15 residues. Germline-derived CDR1 and CDR2 are SGHRS and YFSETQ. CDR3 sequence (DNA): TGCGCCAGCAGCTTGGATGGCATCTCTCTGGAAAAACTGTTTTTT. Amino acids: CASSLDGISLEKLFF.

In this sample, this clone turned up once. The V gene is TRBV9, the J gene TRBJ1-2; TRBD1 agrees at 10 bases. The CDR3 is made up of 16 amino acids. With V trimmed by 4 bases and J by 8 bases, 14 bases remained unmatched. Per the germline V gene, CDR1 is SGDLS and CDR2 is YYNGEE. The CDR3 DNA sequence: TGTGCCAGCAGCCGAACCCTGACAGGGGGCGCGGGGGGCTACACCTTC. Translating gives CASSRTLTGGAGGYTF.

This chain joins TRBV24-1 and TRBJ2-5; TRBD2 agrees at 16 bases. This CDR3 is 16 amino acids long. CDR1 and CDR2 from the germline V gene are KGHDR and SFDVKD. V gave up 4 bases and J gave up 5 bases; unmatched junction bases: 3. The CDR3: CATSDPGLAGGETQYF. CDR3 coding DNA: TGTGCCACCAGTGACCCGGGACTAGCGGGAGGGGAGACCCAGTACTTC.

This rearrangement joins TRBV7-3 to TRBJ2-1, with D possibly called TRBD1 or TRBD2 (5 bases each). This CDR3 contains 15 residues. From germline, CDR1 is SGHTA and CDR2 FQGTGA. Trimming shortened V by 1 base and J by 3 bases, and 10 bases separated the two germline ends. CDR3 loop: CASSLMVGDYNEQFF. The DNA of the CDR3 is TGTGCCAGCAGCTTAATGGTGGGGGACTACAATGAGCAGTTCTTC.

To note about this clone: The sample contains more than one DNA sequence encoding this CDR3. This sequence joins TRBV7-9 and TRBJ1-2; TRBD1 matches 9 bases. The CDR3 runs to 14 residues. V lost 1 base and J lost 8; bases outside the gene matches: 5. The germline V gene encodes CDR1 SEHNR and CDR2 FQNEAQ (reference sequence). The CDR3 sequence is CASSLVGQGYGYTF. The DNA for the CDR3 is TGTGCCAGCAGCTTAGTGGGACAGGGCTACGGCTACACCTTC.

About this clone itself: Other DNA sequences in this sample translate to the same CDR3. The chain has TRBV5-4 and TRBJ1-3, with no clear D. From germline, CDR1 is SGHNT and CDR2 YYREEE (reference sequence). V was pared by 0 bases and J by 0 bases, with 7 bases between. The CDR3 consists of 15 residues. In nucleotides, the CDR3 is TGTGCCAGCAGCTTGGAAGGAATCTCTGGAAACACCATATATTTT. Its translation: CASSLEGISGNTIYF.

In its sample, this clone was seen a few times. V is TRBV7-2 and J is TRBJ1-5, with D possibly matching TRBD1 (6 bases). The ends were cut back, 3 bases at V and 7 bases at J, with 13 bases in the middle. The V gene's germline CDR1 is SGHTA and CDR2 FQGNSA. The CDR3 runs 14 residues. CDR3 coding DNA: TGTGCCAGCAGCTTTTTAGGGGGGGACCAGCCCCAGCATTTT. It specifies CASSFLGGDQPQHF. The whole variable domain, filled in from reference TRBV7-2 and TRBJ1-5, reads GAGVSQSPSNKVTEKGKDVELRCDPISGHTALYWYRQSLGQGLEFLIYFQGNSAPDKSGLPSDRFSAERTGGSVSTLTIQRTQQEDSAVYLCASSFLGGDQPQHFGDGTRLSIL.

The chain employs TRBV7-2 and TRBJ2-3, with TRBD2 matching over 10 bases. This CDR3 is built from 15 residues. V trimming: 6 bases; J trimming: 2 bases; junction bases outside the gene matches: 5. The germline V gene encodes CDR1 SGHTA and CDR2 FQGNSA. The CDR3, as DNA: TGTGCCAGCAGACTAGCGGGATTTAACACAGATACGCAGTATTTT. This encodes CASRLAGFNTDTQYF.

The chain links TRBV27 to TRBJ1-2, with 7 bases that match TRBD1. V gave up 5 bases and J gave up 3 bases; unmatched junction bases: 9. The length of the CDR3 is 15 residues. Germline V gives CDR1 MNHEY, CDR2 SMNVEV (reference sequence). CDR3 nucleotide sequence: TGTGCCAGCAGTAGTACGGGACAGAGACACTATGGCTACACCTTC. The encoded protein is CASSSTGQRHYGYTF.

Only a few counts were recorded for this clone. The chain has TRBV27 and TRBJ1-5; unclear D gene. V was pared by 5 bases and J by 11 bases, with 16 bases between. Germline V gene data show CDR1 as MNHEY and CDR2 as SMNVEV (reference sequence). CDR3 length equals 13 residues. CDR3 sequence (DNA): TGTGCCAGCAGTAACAATGCCAAACTAGCCCAGCATTTT. Amino acids: CASSNNAKLAQHF.

This chain links TRBV7-2 with TRBJ1-1; D call uncertain. V lost 2 bases and J lost 2, with 18 bases in between. The CDR3 runs to 17 residues. Germline assignment: CDR1 SGHTA and CDR2 FQGNSA. In DNA, the CDR3 is TGTGCCAGCAGCTTATTCCCCCGGGGTCGTCTTAACACTGAAGCTTTCTTT. Protein product: CASSLFPRGRLNTEAFF. Full variable domain (rest looked up from reference TRBV7-2 and TRBJ1-1): GAGVSQSPSNKVTEKGKDVELRCDPISGHTALYWYRQSLGQGLEFLIYFQGNSAPDKSGLPSDRFSAERTGGSVSTLTIQRTQQEDSAVYLCASSLFPRGRLNTEAFFGQGTRLTVV.

The genes are TRBV18 and TRBJ1-4; 10 positions agree with TRBD1. V dropped 5 bases and J dropped 0; count of bases not matched to a gene: 3. Germline V gives CDR1 KGHSH, CDR2 LQKENI. CDR3 length: 16 amino acids. The CDR3 nucleotides read TGTGCCAGCTCAAGACAGGGGGCAGCAACTAATGAAAAACTGTTTTTT. This encodes CASSRQGAATNEKLFF.

The CDR3 loop is CASSFVFLGAFF. For the CDR3, the DNA is TGTGCCAGCAGTTTCGTCTTCCTCGGAGCTTTCTTT. This rearrangement joins TRBV12-3 or TRBV12-4 to TRBJ1-1; D remains ambiguous. V lost 3 bases and J 10 bases, leaving 12 bases between the germline ends. The CDR3 is 12 amino acids.

The chain couples TRBV7-8 to TRBJ2-1; D might be TRBD2 (5 bases). Germline V gene lookup returns CDR1 SGHVS and CDR2 FQNEAQ. V was shortened by 5 bases and J by 0 bases, with 14 bases between the two germline ends. CDR3 length: 16 amino acids. The CDR3 spells CASSPYRDYSYNEQFF. DNA for the CDR3: TGTGCCAGCAGCCCGTACCGAGACTACTCCTACAATGAGCAGTTCTTC.

The V call is TRBV19, the J call TRBJ2-1, with 7 bases fitting TRBD2. From germline, CDR1 is LNHDA and CDR2 SQIVND (reference sequence). V lost 5 bases to trimming and J lost 9 bases; unmatched junction nucleotides: 13. The CDR3 runs 15 residues. The CDR3 is CASSPAGTISFEQFF. CDR3 nucleotides: TGTGCCAGTAGTCCCGCCGGGACTATATCGTTTGAGCAGTTCTTC.

This chain joins TRBV28 and TRBJ1-5; 8 bases fit TRBD1. V trimming: 9 bases; J trimming: 6 bases; junction bases outside the gene matches: 13. CDR3 length: 15 amino acids. CDR1 MDHEN and CDR2 SYDVKM come from the germline V gene. The CDR3 nucleotides are TGTGCCAGTCAGGGGGCGAGTTCGTCCCGTCAGCCCCAGCATTTT. This codes for CASQGASSSRQPQHF.